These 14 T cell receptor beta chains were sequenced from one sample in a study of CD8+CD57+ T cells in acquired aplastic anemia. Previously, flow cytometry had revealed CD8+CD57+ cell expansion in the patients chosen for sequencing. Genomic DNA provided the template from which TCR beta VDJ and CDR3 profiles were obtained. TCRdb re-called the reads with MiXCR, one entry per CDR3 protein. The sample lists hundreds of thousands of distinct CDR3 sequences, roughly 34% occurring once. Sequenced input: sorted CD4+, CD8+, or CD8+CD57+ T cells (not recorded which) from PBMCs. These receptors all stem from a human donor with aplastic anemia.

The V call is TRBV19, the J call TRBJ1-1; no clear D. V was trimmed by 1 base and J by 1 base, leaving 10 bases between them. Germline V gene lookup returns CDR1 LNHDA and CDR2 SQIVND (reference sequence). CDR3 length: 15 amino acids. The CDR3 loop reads CASSIVAVKNTEAFF. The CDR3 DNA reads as TGTGCCAGTAGTATAGTCGCAGTAAAGAACACTGAAGCTTTCTTT.

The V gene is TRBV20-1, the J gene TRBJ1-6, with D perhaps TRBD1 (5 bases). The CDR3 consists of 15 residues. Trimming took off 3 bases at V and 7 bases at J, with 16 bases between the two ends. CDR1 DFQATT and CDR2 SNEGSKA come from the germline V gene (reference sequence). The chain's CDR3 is CSASPQGRDNSPLHF. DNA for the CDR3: TGCAGTGCTAGCCCCCAGGGAAGGGACAATTCACCCCTCCACTTT.

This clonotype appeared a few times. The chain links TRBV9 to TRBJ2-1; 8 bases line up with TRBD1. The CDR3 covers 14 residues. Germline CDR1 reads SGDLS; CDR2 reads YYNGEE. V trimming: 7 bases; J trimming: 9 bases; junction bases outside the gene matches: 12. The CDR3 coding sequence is TGTGCCAGCGGCTTACAGGGGGAACTGAGTGAGCAGTTCTTC. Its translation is CASGLQGELSEQFF.

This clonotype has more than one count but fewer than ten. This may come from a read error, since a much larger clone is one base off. CDR3 sequence: CASSPRQGFGHTF. The CDR3 DNA sequence: TGTGCCAGCAGCCCAAGACAGGGGTTCGGCCACACCTTC. The chain recombines TRBV7-3 with TRBJ1-2; 8 bases map to TRBD1. There are 13 residues in the CDR3. Losses at the gene ends were 5 bases for V and 12 bases for J; bases not matched to a gene: 11. CDR1 and CDR2 (germline): SGHTA, FQGTGA.

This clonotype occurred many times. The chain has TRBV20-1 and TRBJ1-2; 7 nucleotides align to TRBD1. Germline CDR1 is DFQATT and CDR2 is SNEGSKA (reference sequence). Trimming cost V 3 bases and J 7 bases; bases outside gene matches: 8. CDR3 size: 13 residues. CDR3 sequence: CSARGQTGIGYTF. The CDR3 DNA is TGCAGTGCTAGGGGGCAGACAGGGATTGGCTACACCTTC.

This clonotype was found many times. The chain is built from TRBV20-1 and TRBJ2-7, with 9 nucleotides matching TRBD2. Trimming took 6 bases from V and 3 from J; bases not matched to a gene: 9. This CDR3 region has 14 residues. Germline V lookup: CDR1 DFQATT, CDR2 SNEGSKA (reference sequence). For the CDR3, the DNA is TGCAGTGCCGTAGCCAGCGGGAGGCGCTACGAGCAGTACTTC. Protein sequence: CSAVASGRRYEQYF.

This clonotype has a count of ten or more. CDR3 sequence: CASSPTGRGNYGYTF. CDR3 DNA sequence: TGTGCCAGCAGCCCCACGGGGCGGGGCAACTATGGCTACACCTTC. The genes are TRBV9 and TRBJ1-2, with D tentatively TRBD1 (5 bases). V was cut by 4 bases and J by 2 bases, with 15 bases left in between. Germline V gives CDR1 SGDLS, CDR2 YYNGEE. The CDR3 is made up of 15 amino acids.

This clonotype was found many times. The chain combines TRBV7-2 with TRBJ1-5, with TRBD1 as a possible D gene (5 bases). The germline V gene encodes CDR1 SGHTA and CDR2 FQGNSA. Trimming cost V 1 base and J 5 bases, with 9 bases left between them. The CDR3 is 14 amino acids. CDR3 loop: CASSLVGPDQPQHF. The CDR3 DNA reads TGTGCCAGCAGCTTAGTGGGACCTGATCAGCCCCAGCATTTT.

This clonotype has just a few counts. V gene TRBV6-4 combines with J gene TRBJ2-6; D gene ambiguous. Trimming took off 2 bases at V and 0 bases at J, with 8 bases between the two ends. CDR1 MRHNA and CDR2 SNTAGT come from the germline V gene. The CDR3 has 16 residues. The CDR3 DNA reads TGTGCCAGCAGTGACACCAAACTCTCTGGGGCCAACGTCCTGACTTTC. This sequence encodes CASSDTKLSGANVLTF.

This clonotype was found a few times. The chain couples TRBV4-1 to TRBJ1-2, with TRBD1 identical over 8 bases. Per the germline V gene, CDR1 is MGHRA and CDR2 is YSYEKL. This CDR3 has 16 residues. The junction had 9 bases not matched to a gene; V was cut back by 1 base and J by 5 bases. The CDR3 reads CASSQGGAGQGYGYTF. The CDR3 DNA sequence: TGCGCCAGCAGCCAAGGGGGTGCCGGACAGGGTTATGGCTACACCTTC.

The CDR3 nucleotides are TGCAGTGCTCTTGGACTAGCGATCACAGATACGCAGTATTTT. Translated: CSALGLAITDTQYF. This sequence joins TRBV20-1 and TRBJ2-3; TRBD2 matches at 9 bases. V shed 5 bases and J 2 bases; nucleotides not matched to a gene: 5. This CDR3 contains 14 residues. Germline V lookup: CDR1 DFQATT, CDR2 SNEGSKA (reference sequence).

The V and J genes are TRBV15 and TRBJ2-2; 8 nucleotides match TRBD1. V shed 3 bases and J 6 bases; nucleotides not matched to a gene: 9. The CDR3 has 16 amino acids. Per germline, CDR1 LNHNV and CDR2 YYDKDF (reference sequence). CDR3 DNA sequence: TGTGCCACCAGCAGGGATCAGGGGGCTAGGGCCGGGGAGCTGTTTTTT. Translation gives CATSRDQGARAGELFF. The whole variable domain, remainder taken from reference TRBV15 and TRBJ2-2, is DAMVIQNPRYQVTQFGKPVTLSCSQTLNHNVMYWYQQKSSQAPKLLFHYYDKDFNNEADTPDNFQSRRPNTSFCFLDIRSPGLGDTAMYLCATSRDQGARAGELFFGEGSRLTVL.

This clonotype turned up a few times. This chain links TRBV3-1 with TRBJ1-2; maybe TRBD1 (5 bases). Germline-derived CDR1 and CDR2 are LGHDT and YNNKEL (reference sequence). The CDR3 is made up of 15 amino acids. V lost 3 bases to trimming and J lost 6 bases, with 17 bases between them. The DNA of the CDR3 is TGTGCCAGCAGCCAGGACCCAGACAGCCCGCATGGCTACACCTTC. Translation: CASSQDPDSPHGYTF.

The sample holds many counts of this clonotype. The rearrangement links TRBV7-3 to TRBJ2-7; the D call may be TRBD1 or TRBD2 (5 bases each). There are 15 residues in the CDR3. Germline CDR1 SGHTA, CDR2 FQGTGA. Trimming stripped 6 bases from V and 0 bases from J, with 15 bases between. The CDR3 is CASSTDLGVSYEQYF. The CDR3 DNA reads TGTGCCAGCAGTACAGACCTGGGGGTCTCCTACGAGCAGTACTTC.